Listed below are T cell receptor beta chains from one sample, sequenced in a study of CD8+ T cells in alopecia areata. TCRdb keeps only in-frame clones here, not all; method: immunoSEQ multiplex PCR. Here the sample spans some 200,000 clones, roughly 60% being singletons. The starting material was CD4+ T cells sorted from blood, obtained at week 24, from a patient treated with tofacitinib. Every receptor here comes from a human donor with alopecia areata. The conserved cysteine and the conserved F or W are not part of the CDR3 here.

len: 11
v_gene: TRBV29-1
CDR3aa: SVRTGQLVMAF

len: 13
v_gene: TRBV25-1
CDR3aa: ASSARGQIQETQY

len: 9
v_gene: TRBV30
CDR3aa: AWSVRETQY

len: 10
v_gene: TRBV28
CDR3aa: ASTRGPYEQY

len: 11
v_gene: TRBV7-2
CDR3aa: ASSNRHRSPLH

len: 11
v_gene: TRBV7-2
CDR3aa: ASSSPGGYGYT

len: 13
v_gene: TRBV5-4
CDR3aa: ASSWTSGSGGEQF

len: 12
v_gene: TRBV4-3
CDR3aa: ASSQDRVAQPQH

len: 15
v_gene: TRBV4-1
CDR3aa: ASSQDLGAVSNQPQH

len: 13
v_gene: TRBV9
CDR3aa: ASSVLAGADDTQY

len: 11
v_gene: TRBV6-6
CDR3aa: ASSLDRRTEAF

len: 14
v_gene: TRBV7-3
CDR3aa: ASSPSIAGVTDTQY

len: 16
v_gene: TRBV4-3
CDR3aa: ASSQGAYSGIRTDTQY

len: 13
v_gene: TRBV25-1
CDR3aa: AGLRWGAARNIQY

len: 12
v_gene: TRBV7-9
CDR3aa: ASDQGSGNQPQH

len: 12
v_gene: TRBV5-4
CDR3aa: ASSPDYGTDTQY

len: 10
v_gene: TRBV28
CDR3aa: ATKIDTYEQY

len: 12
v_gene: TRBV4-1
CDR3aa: ASSQEGSPSEQF

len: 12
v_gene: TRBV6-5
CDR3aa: ASRSGISTDTQY

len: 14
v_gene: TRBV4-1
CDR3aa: ASSQATGAGANVLT

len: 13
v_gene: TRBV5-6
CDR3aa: ASTFLAASYNEQF

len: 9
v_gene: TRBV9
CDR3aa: ASSIEDTQY

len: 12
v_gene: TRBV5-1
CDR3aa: ASSGGLASHEQF

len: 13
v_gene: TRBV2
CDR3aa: ASSIRQSRNSPLH

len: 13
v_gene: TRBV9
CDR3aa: ASSPGGARIYEQY

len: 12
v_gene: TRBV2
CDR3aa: ASSEALDVHEAF

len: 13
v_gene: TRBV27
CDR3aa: ASSPNRDRQETQY

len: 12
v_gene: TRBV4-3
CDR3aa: ASSQDLVNQPQH

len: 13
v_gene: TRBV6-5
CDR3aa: ASKLDRGGSYEQY

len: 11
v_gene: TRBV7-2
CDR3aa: ASSPASADTQY

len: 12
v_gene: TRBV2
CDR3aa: ASKTTRDLDEQF

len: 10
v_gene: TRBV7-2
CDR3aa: ASRRYTDTQY

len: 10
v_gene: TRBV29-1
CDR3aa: SVEPGGDEQF

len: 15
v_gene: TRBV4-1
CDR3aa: ASSQDAGLGSTDTQY

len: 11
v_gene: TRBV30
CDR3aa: AWSGGAYTEAF

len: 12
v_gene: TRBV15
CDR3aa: ATSRAGIQETQY

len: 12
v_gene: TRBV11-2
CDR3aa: ASSRVGGGETQY

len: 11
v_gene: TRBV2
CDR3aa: ASTLGENTEAF

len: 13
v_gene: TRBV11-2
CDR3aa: ASSPTTGVEETQY